The T cell receptor (beta chain) described here comes from a study of blood T cell repertoires in COVID-19. Study information: Italy, Spain and the United States were the sources of the convalescent and acute COVID-19 samples. The cDNA or gDNA used as material had been derived from T cells, B-cell-depleted T cells, or PBMCs.

Recruited during active infection, patients (from Seattle) were subsequently followed longitudinally. In the original processing: How many nucleated cells were present was estimated from reference gene primer amplification. TCRdb's copy holds only in-frame clones and misses some; the assay was immunoSEQ multiplex PCR. The V and J calls and the clone size are those of that table, but D and trimming were determined from the DNA. The sample shows some 160,000 clones, around nine tenths of them seen only once. Trimming removed 6 bases from V and 3 bases from J; junction bases left unmatched: 7. This CDR3 is 15 amino acids long. Looked up from germline, CDR1 is LNHDA and CDR2 is SQIVND (reference sequence).

This chain links TRBV19 with TRBJ1-4; TRBD1 aligns across 7 bases. Material: peripheral blood. This clonotype originated in a woman older than 75 with COVID-19, enrolled during active disease. The CDR3 region has the DNA TGTGCCAGTAGAGCACCGGGACAGCCTAATGAAAAACTGTTTTTT. This gives the protein CASRAPGQPNEKLFF.